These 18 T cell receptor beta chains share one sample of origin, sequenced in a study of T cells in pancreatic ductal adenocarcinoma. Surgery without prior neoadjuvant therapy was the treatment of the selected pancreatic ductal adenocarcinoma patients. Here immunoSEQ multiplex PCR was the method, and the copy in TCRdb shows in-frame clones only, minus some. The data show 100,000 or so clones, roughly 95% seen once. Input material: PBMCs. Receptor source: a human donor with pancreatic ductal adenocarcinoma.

CDR3 region: CASSPSGSRADTQYF. CDR3 DNA sequence: TGTGCCAGCAGCCCTAGCGGGAGTCGCGCAGATACGCAGTATTTT. The chain is built from TRBV28 and TRBJ2-3; TRBD2 aligns across 10 bases. The CDR3 has 15 residues. The germline V gene has CDR1 MDHEN and CDR2 SYDVKM. The J segment lost 4 bases and the V segment lost 6 bases, leaving 7 bases of the junction unmatched.

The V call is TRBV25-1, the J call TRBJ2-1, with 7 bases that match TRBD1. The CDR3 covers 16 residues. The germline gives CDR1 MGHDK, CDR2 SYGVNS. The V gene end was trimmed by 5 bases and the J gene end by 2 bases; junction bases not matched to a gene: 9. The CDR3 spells CASSTPWTGAYNEQFF. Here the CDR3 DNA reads TGTGCCAGCAGTACACCTTGGACAGGAGCCTACAATGAGCAGTTCTTC.

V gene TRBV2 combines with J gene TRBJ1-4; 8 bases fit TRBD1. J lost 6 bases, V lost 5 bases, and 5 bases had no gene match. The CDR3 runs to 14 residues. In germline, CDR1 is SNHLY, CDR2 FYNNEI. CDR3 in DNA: TGTGCCAGCAGTTTGGACAGGGAATATGAAAAACTGTTTTTT. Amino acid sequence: CASSLDREYEKLFF.

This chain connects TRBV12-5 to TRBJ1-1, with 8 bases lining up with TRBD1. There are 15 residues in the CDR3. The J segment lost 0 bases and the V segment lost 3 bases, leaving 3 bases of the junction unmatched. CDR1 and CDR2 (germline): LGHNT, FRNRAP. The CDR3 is CASGLGQGMNTEAFF. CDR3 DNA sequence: TGTGCTAGTGGTTTAGGACAGGGAATGAACACTGAAGCTTTCTTT.

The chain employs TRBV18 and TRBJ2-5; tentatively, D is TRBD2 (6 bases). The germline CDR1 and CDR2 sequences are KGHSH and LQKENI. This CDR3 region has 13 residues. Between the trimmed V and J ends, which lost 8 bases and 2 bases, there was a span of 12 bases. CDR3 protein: CASATGEQETQYF. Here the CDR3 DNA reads TGTGCCAGCGCTACGGGGGAACAAGAGACCCAGTACTTC. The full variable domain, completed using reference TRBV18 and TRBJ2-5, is NAGVMQNPRHLVRRRGQEARLRCSPMKGHSHVYWYRQLPEEGLKFMVYLQKENIIDESGMPKERFSAEFPKEGPSILRIQQVVRGDSAAYFCASATGEQETQYFGPGTRLLVL.

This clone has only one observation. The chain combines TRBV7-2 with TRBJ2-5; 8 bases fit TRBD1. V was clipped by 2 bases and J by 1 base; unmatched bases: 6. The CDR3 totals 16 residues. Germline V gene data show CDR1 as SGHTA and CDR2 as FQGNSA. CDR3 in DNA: TGTGCCAGCAGCTTAAGGGGGACAGGTTTCCAAGAGACCCAGTACTTC. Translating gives CASSLRGTGFQETQYF.

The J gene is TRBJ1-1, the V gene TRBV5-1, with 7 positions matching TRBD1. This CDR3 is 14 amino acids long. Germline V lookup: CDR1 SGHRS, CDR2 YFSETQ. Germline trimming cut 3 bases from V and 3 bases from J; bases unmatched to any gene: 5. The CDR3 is CASSSGTEDTEAFF. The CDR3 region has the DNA TGCGCCAGCAGCTCCGGGACAGAGGACACTGAAGCTTTCTTT.

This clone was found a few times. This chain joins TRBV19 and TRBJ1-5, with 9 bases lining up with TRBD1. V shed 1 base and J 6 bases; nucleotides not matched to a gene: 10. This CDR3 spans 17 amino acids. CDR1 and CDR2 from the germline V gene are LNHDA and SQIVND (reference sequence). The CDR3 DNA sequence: TGTGCCAGTAGTATAGCCTCCGGGACAGGGTCTTCTCAGCCCCAGCATTTT. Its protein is CASSIASGTGSSQPQHF.

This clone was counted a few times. The CDR3 nucleotides read TGTGCCAGCAGCTCCTTCGCCGGTGGAGAGACCCAGTACTTC. It is translated as CASSSFAGGETQYF. The chain uses TRBV7-9 and TRBJ2-5; D is unclear. The V end was cut by 4 bases, the J end by 4 bases, with 13 bases between. The CDR3 length is 14 residues. Germline CDR1 is SEHNR and CDR2 is FQNEAQ (reference sequence).

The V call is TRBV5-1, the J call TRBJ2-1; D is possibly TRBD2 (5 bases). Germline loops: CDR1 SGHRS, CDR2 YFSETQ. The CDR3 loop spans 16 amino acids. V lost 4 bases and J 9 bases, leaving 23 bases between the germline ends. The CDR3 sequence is CASSTRTALPTSEQFF. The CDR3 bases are TGCGCCAGCAGCACCCGGACTGCTTTACCCACCAGTGAGCAGTTCTTC.

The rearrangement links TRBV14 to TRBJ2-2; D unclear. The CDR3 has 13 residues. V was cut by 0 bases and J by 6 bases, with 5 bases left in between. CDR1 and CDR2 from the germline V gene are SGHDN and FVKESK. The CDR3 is CASSQDAAGELFF. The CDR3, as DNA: TGTGCCAGCAGCCAAGATGCGGCCGGGGAGCTGTTTTTT.

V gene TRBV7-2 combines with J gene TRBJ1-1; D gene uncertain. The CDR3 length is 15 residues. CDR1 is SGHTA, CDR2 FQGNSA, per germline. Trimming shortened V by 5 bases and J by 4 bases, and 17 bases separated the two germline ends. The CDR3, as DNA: TGTGCCAGCAGCCAACAGACACCCCCGGCCACTGAAGCTTTCTTT. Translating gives CASSQQTPPATEAFF. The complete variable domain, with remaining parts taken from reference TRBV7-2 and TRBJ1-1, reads GAGVSQSPSNKVTEKGKDVELRCDPISGHTALYWYRQSLGQGLEFLIYFQGNSAPDKSGLPSDRFSAERTGGSVSTLTIQRTQQEDSAVYLCASSQQTPPATEAFFGQGTRLTVV.

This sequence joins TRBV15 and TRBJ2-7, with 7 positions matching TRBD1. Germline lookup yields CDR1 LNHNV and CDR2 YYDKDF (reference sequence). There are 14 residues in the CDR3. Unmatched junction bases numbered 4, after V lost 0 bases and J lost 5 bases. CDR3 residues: CATSRDVGGDEQYF. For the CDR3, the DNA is TGTGCCACCAGCAGAGATGTAGGGGGCGACGAGCAGTACTTC.

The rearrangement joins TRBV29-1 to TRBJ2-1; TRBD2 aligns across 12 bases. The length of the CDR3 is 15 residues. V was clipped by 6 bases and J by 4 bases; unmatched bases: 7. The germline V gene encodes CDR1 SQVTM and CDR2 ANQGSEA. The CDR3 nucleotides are TGCAGCGTCGCAGGGACTAGCGGGCTGTACAATGAGCAGTTCTTC. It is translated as CSVAGTSGLYNEQFF.

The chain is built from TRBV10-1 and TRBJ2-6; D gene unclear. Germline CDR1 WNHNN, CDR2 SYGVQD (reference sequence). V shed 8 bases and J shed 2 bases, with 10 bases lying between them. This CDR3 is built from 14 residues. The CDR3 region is CASAERAGANVLTF. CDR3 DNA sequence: TGCGCCAGCGCAGAACGGGCTGGGGCCAACGTCCTGACTTTC.

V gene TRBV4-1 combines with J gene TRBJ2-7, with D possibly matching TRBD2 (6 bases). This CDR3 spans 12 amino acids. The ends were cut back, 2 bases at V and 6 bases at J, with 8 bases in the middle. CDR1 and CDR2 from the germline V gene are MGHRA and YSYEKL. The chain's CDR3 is CASSQPGGEQYF. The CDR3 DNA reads TGCGCCAGCAGCCAACCCGGGGGCGAGCAGTACTTC.

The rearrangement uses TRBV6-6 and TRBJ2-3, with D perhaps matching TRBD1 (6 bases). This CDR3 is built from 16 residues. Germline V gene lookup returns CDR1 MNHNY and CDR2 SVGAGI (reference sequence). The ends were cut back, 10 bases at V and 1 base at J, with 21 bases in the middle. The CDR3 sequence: CATDLTGTRGTDTQYF. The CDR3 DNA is TGTGCCACCGATCTCACAGGGACGAGGGGCACAGATACGCAGTATTTT.

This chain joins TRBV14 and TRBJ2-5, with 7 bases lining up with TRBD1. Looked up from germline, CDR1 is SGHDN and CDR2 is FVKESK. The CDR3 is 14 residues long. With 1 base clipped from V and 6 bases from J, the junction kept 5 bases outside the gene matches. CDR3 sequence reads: CASSQATGAQTQYF. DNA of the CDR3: TGTGCCAGCAGCCAAGCCACAGGGGCCCAGACCCAGTACTTC.